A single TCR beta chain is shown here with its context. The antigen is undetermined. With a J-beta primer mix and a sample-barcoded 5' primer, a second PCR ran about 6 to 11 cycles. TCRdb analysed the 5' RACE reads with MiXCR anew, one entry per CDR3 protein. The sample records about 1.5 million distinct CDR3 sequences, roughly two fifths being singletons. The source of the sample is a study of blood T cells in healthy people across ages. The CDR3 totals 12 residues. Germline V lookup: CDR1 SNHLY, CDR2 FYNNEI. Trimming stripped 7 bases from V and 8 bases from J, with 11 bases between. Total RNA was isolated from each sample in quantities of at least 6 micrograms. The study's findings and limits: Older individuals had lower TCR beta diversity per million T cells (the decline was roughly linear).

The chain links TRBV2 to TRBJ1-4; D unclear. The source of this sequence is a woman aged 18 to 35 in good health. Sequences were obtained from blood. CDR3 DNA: TGTGCCAGCATTGGTACTGCGGAAAAACTGTTTTTT. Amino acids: CASIGTAEKLFF.